The 29 T cell receptor beta chains reported below all come from one sample, sequenced in a study of OX40 agonist ivuxolimab in advanced cancers. The method was the immunoSEQ multiplex PCR assay. Held by TCRdb, this immuneACCESS table contains in-frame sequences only and omits some clones. Under half of the omission traces to an unresolved V gene where checked; the cause of the rest is unknown. The sample profile shows 70,000 to 80,000 clones; about nine tenths of them were found once. Jointly, the top ten make up over 4.5% of the sample. Sample: CD4+ or CD8+ T cells sorted from blood, taken in a trial of the OX40 agonist ivuxolimab. The source is an adult with an advanced solid tumor such as melanoma, head and neck, liver or kidney cancer.

The CDR3 sequence is CASSYSIGDSVYEQYF. The CDR3, as DNA: TGTGCCAGCAGTTACTCGATTGGGGACAGTGTCTACGAGCAGTACTTC. V and J are TRBV6-5 and TRBJ2-7, with TRBD1 identical over 7 bases. The CDR3 totals 16 residues. CDR1 and CDR2 (germline): MNHEY, SVGAGI. The trim removed 0 bases at V and 3 bases at J, leaving 8 bases unmatched.

The rearrangement joins TRBV27 to TRBJ1-1, with a weak D call TRBD1 (5 bases). This CDR3 has 13 residues. Germline CDR1 and CDR2: MNHEY and SMNVEV (reference sequence). V lost 1 base to trimming and J lost 3 bases, with 6 bases between them. The CDR3 DNA reads as TGTGCCAGCAGTTTATGGGGCTACACTGAAGCTTTCTTT. This codes for CASSLWGYTEAFF.

This clone was observed a single time. The rearrangement joins TRBV6-1 to TRBJ1-4; TRBD1 is a possible D gene (5 bases). The CDR3 covers 14 residues. The V end was cut by 1 base, the J end by 7 bases, with 10 bases between. In germline, CDR1 is MNHNS, CDR2 SASEGT. In DNA, the CDR3 is TGTGCCAGCAGTGAAGGGCAGGGTAGTGAAAAACTGTTTTTT. It is translated as CASSEGQGSEKLFF.

This rearrangement joins TRBV10-1 to TRBJ2-5; 8 nucleotides agree with TRBD2. The CDR3 is made up of 18 amino acids. Germline CDR1 is WNHNN and CDR2 is SYGVQD (reference sequence). V lost 0 bases and J lost 4; bases outside the gene matches: 13. Written as DNA, the CDR3 is TGCGCCAGCAGTGAGTCTGGGACTAGAAACGTTGTCGGAGAGACCCAGTACTTC. Protein: CASSESGTRNVVGETQYF.

The chain uses TRBV7-6 and TRBJ2-1; TRBD2 agrees at 9 bases. Per germline, CDR1 SGHVS and CDR2 FNYEAQ. V was pared by 5 bases and J by 2 bases, with 7 bases of the junction left unmatched. The CDR3 runs to 16 residues. The CDR3 DNA follows: TGTGCCAGCAGCGCGGGGGGGCTGTCTACCTACAATGAGCAGTTCTTC. Its protein product is CASSAGGLSTYNEQFF.

V is TRBV10-3 and J is TRBJ1-4; 9 bases map to TRBD1. The trim removed 2 bases at V and 8 bases at J, leaving 6 bases unmatched. In germline, CDR1 is ENHRY, CDR2 SYGVKD. This CDR3 is built from 15 residues. The CDR3 nucleotides are TGTGCCATCAGTGAGGGGGACAGGGTTCAGGAAAAACTGTTTTTT. Protein: CAISEGDRVQEKLFF.

Comment on this clone: This CDR3 fails to terminate in the conserved phenylalanine or tryptophan, so it likely reflects a read error. V and J are TRBV29-1 and TRBJ1-3, with D uncertain. Trimming pared 1 base from V and 2 bases from J, leaving 12 bases between. Germline V gene sequence: CDR1 SQVTM, CDR2 ANQGSEA. CDR3 length equals 15 residues. The CDR3 here is CSVEVVAVAGNTIYS. The DNA of the CDR3 is TGCAGCGTTGAAGTGGTGGCAGTGGCTGGAAACACCATATATTCT.

The V gene is TRBV19, the J gene TRBJ2-1, with D unresolved. This CDR3 region has 14 residues. The V end was cut by 1 base, the J end by 6 bases, with 10 bases between. In germline, CDR1 is LNHDA, CDR2 SQIVND (reference sequence). In DNA form, the CDR3 reads TGTGCCAGTAGTATAGGCGTCTCGGGCAATGAGCAGTTCTTC. This gives the protein CASSIGVSGNEQFF.

This chain joins TRBV27 and TRBJ2-7; 9 positions match TRBD1. The CDR3 is 14 residues long. Unmatched junction bases numbered 3, after V lost 5 bases and J lost 1 base. Germline V gene sequence: CDR1 MNHEY, CDR2 SMNVEV (reference sequence). This chain's CDR3 is CASSKDRGSYEQYF. CDR3 nucleotides: TGTGCCAGCAGTAAGGACAGGGGTTCCTACGAGCAGTACTTC.

This clone was picked up one time. The CDR3 here is CAWDVLGVTNYGYTF. As DNA, the CDR3 is TGTGCCTGGGACGTTCTAGGGGTTACTAACTATGGCTACACCTTC. The rearrangement uses TRBV30 and TRBJ1-2, with D possibly matching TRBD1 (5 bases). Trimming shortened V by 5 bases and J by 0 bases, and 16 bases separated the two germline ends. This CDR3 is built from 15 residues. Germline V CDR1 and CDR2: GTSNPN, SVGIG (reference sequence).

The V gene is TRBV6-5, the J gene TRBJ1-1; D remains unclear. V gave up 1 base and J gave up 7 bases, with 10 bases separating them. Germline V gene data show CDR1 as MNHEY and CDR2 as SVGAGI. The CDR3 length is 13 residues. The CDR3 loop reads CASSYFFGGEAFF. Written as DNA, the CDR3 is TGTGCCAGCAGTTACTTCTTCGGAGGTGAAGCTTTCTTT.

The V call is TRBV9, the J call TRBJ2-2; TRBD1 is a possible D gene (7 bases). This CDR3 spans 15 amino acids. Germline CDR1 reads SGDLS; CDR2 reads YYNGEE. Deletions cut 0 bases from V and 4 bases from J, with 10 bases between. The CDR3 loop is CASSVDQGGTGELFF. CDR3 coding DNA: TGTGCCAGCAGCGTAGACCAGGGGGGCACCGGGGAGCTGTTTTTT.

The CDR3 loop reads CASSPGQGTEETQYF. The CDR3 DNA reads TGCGCCAGCAGCCCAGGACAGGGGACTGAAGAGACCCAGTACTTC. The genes are TRBV4-3 and TRBJ2-5, with 9 positions matching TRBD1. J was trimmed by 3 bases and V by 4 bases; bases with no gene match: 6. CDR3 length: 15 residues. The germline gives CDR1 LGHNA, CDR2 YSLEER.

The chain couples TRBV13 to TRBJ2-1, with a possible D match to TRBD2 (6 bases). Trimming shortened V by 5 bases and J by 0 bases, and 14 bases separated the two germline ends. Looked up from germline, CDR1 is PRHDT and CDR2 is FYEKMQ (reference sequence). The CDR3 has 16 residues. Here the CDR3 reads CASSPSGPSSYNEQFF. As DNA, the CDR3 is TGTGCCAGCAGCCCCAGCGGGCCGAGCTCCTACAATGAGCAGTTCTTC.

This chain connects TRBV27 to TRBJ2-7, with 10 positions matching TRBD1. V was clipped by 6 bases and J by 7 bases; unmatched bases: 15. Germline V gene data show CDR1 as MNHEY and CDR2 as SMNVEV (reference sequence). The CDR3 spans 16 residues. The DNA of the CDR3 is TGTGCCAGCAGAGACCTAGGGACAGGGGTTACCGGTGAGCAGTACTTC. This encodes CASRDLGTGVTGEQYF.

The rearrangement uses TRBV6-5 and TRBJ2-5, with 7 bases matching TRBD1. The germline gives CDR1 MNHEY, CDR2 SVGAGI. The ends lost 5 bases at V and 4 bases at J; junction bases unmatched: 4. This CDR3 spans 13 amino acids. Here the CDR3 DNA reads TGTGCCAGCAGTCGCCCAGGGGGAGAGACCCAGTACTTC. Translation: CASSRPGGETQYF.

V gene TRBV5-4 combines with J gene TRBJ2-7; D might be TRBD1 (5 bases). V gave up 5 bases and J gave up 2 bases, with 14 bases separating them. Germline V gene data show CDR1 as SGHNT and CDR2 as YYREEE (reference sequence). This CDR3 spans 14 amino acids. The CDR3 loop reads CASSSRQSPYEQYF. The CDR3 DNA is TGTGCCAGCAGTTCTCGACAGAGCCCCTACGAGCAGTACTTC.

J is TRBJ2-3 and V is TRBV27; weak D call: TRBD1 (6 bases). Trimming removed 5 bases at V and 5 bases at J, with 11 bases between. Germline V gives CDR1 MNHEY, CDR2 SMNVEV (reference sequence). This CDR3 region has 13 residues. The CDR3 region has the DNA TGTGCCAGCAGTGGGACGGACAGAGATACGCAGTATTTT. Residues: CASSGTDRDTQYF.

J is TRBJ1-2 and V is TRBV15; 7 positions agree with TRBD1. The ends lost 8 bases at V and 5 bases at J; junction bases unmatched: 11. The CDR3 runs to 14 residues. Germline V CDR1 and CDR2: LNHNV, YYDKDF (reference sequence). CDR3 DNA: TGTGCCACCGGGACAGCGGATATGGGGTATGGCTACACCTTC. This translates into CATGTADMGYGYTF.

This chain connects TRBV6-5 to TRBJ1-1; D gene uncertain. Trimming removed 7 bases from V and 1 base from J, with 10 bases in between. CDR1 is MNHEY, CDR2 SVGAGI, per germline. The CDR3 length is 13 residues. The CDR3 spells CASTIGGNTEAFF. The DNA for the CDR3 is TGTGCCAGCACCATAGGAGGGAACACTGAAGCTTTCTTT.

V is TRBV10-3 and J is TRBJ1-1; TRBD1 might be the D (6 bases). The V gene lost 3 bases and the J gene lost 3 bases, with 14 bases spanning the gap. Germline-derived CDR1 and CDR2 are ENHRY and SYGVKD. The CDR3 is 15 residues long. Here the CDR3 DNA reads TGTGCCATCAGTGAAAGGGGGGGCGGGGACACTGAAGCTTTCTTT. As protein: CAISERGGGDTEAFF.

The rearrangement uses TRBV19 and TRBJ2-1, with 7 nucleotides matching TRBD2. CDR1 and CDR2 from the germline V gene are LNHDA and SQIVND (reference sequence). V lost 8 bases and J lost 2; bases outside the gene matches: 6. CDR3 size: 14 residues. CDR3 DNA sequence: TGTGCCAGTGGAACGGGAGGAACCTACAATGAGCAGTTCTTC. It codes for CASGTGGTYNEQFF. Filled out from reference TRBV19 and TRBJ2-1, the complete variable domain reads DGGITQSPKYLFRKEGQNVTLSCEQNLNHDAMYWYRQDPGQGLRLIYYSQIVNDFQKGDIAEGYSVSREKKESFPLTVTSAQKNPTAFYLCASGTGGTYNEQFFGPGTRLTVL.

This chain uses TRBV9 with TRBJ2-5; D is perhaps TRBD2 (6 bases). TRBJ2-7 matches the DNA end more closely, so the J call is doubtful. The CDR3 spans 15 residues. Germline V CDR1 and CDR2: SGDLS, YYNGEE. The CDR3 sequence: CASSVEEGGFYEQYF. The DNA of the CDR3 is TGTGCCAGCAGCGTAGAGGAGGGAGGTTTCTACGAGCAGTACTTC.

The V call is TRBV6-5, the J call TRBJ1-1; maybe TRBD1 (5 bases). Germline lookup yields CDR1 MNHEY and CDR2 SVGAGI. The CDR3 totals 14 residues. Trimming left V 5 bases short and J 4 bases short, with 14 bases between. CDR3 protein: CASSPYRRLTEAFF. The CDR3 DNA follows: TGTGCCAGCAGTCCCTACAGGAGACTCACTGAAGCTTTCTTT.

Written as DNA, the CDR3 is TGTGCCAGCAGCCTTATGTGGCTAGCGGGGGGGCCAGCCTCCGGGGAGCTGTTTTTT. Translated: CASSLMWLAGGPASGELFF. The rearrangement uses TRBV27 and TRBJ2-2; 12 positions agree with TRBD2. The CDR3 is 19 residues long. The ends lost 6 bases at V and 6 bases at J; junction bases unmatched: 17. Germline V gene data show CDR1 as MNHEY and CDR2 as SMNVEV (reference sequence).

The rearrangement links TRBV19 to TRBJ1-1; the D is unclear. The CDR3 totals 13 residues. V gave up 3 bases and J gave up 0 bases, with 5 bases separating them. The germline V gene encodes CDR1 LNHDA and CDR2 SQIVND (reference sequence). CDR3 sequence (DNA): TGTGCCAGTAGTATTCATTTGAACACTGAAGCTTTCTTT. Its translation: CASSIHLNTEAFF.

This chain links TRBV5-6 with TRBJ1-2, with D unresolved. With 3 bases removed from V and 2 bases from J, the gap between germline ends came to 5 bases. The CDR3 runs to 12 residues. CDR1 SGHDT and CDR2 YYEEEE come from the germline V gene. The CDR3 region is CASSSGNYGYTF. The DNA for the CDR3 is TGTGCCAGCAGCTCGGGGAACTATGGCTACACCTTC.

V gene TRBV9 combines with J gene TRBJ2-2; 10 bases map to TRBD1. Germline trimming cut 2 bases from V and 2 bases from J; bases unmatched to any gene: 6. Germline assignment: CDR1 SGDLS and CDR2 YYNGEE. The CDR3 has 17 amino acids. CDR3 sequence (DNA): TGTGCCAGCAGCGTTGCCCGGGACAGGGGAAACACCGGGGAGCTGTTTTTT. Amino acids: CASSVARDRGNTGELFF.

This chain connects TRBV4-2 to TRBJ2-6; TRBD1 aligns across 7 bases. Germline CDR1 and CDR2: LGHNA and YNFKEQ. V dropped 2 bases and J dropped 4; count of bases not matched to a gene: 11. The CDR3 is made up of 18 amino acids. Written as DNA, the CDR3 is TGTGCCAGCAGCCAAACCGGGACAGAGGTCTCAGGGGCCAACGTCCTGACTTTC. Its translation is CASSQTGTEVSGANVLTF.